These T cell receptor beta chains were read from a single sample in a study of T-cell memory formation after mild COVID-19. TCRdb re-called the 5' RACE reads through MiXCR, storing one row per CDR3 protein. The profile shows 160,000 or so distinct CDR3 sequences, less than 40% of them singletons. Material for sequencing was PBMCs or a T cell subset sorted from them (not recorded which). The receptors were gathered from an adult woman who had mild COVID-19 (a few samples of this study predate the infection). Cell type and time point are not known. Each CDR3 is given without its conserved first and last residue. A D gene is named only where the DNA matches it firmly.

v_call,d_call,cdr3_aa
TRBV20-1,-,SARVARTEAF
TRBV9,TRBD2,ASSVGTSGSAGELF
TRBV7-2,TRBD1,ASSYRQGQGLNTEAF
TRBV5-1,TRBD1,ASSPTGVGDTQY
TRBV7-9,TRBD2,ASSPFSSGGPF
TRBV9,-,ASSPWGKGEAF
TRBV3-1,-,ASSLRYTTNYGYT
TRBV5-1,-,ASSGGAPRPGELF
TRBV5-5,TRBD2,ASSLGTSGDNEQF
TRBV7-3,TRBD1,ASSFGQGAYEQF
TRBV5-1,TRBD1,ASSTTGDTNEKLF
TRBV5-5,TRBD1,ASSKTGTGGFDYGYT
TRBV11-3,TRBD1,ASSKYGQGEAF
TRBV6-1,TRBD1,ASSLQGGQPQH
TRBV6-5,-,ASRPRQVGLDEQF
TRBV20-1,-,SARSPRDISYEQY
TRBV6-5,-,ASSTGITGELF
TRBV7-3,-,ASSLLGQEVTDTQY
TRBV29-1,TRBD1,SVESGQRYGDT
TRBV11-3,TRBD2,ASSPIAGGIDGELF
TRBV30,-,AWRNWARGSPLH
TRBV5-1,-,ASSLAGNPPVTQY
TRBV12-3/TRBV12-4,-,ASVERGARDTGELF
TRBV3-1,-,ASSPYPDSPLH
TRBV5-1,TRBD2,ASSDTGLAGTYEQY
TRBV29-1,-,SVDSREAF
TRBV20-1,-,SARDSRGVTDTQY
TRBV6-5,-,ASSYSHRVNTEAF
TRBV27,-,ASSPLLMAEKLF
TRBV12-3/TRBV12-4,-,ASSFADAYEQY
TRBV20-1,-,SARAFMDATQETQY
TRBV20-1,-,RSGGWDEAF
TRBV6-6,-,ASSYSKTVYGYT
TRBV7-9,TRBD1,ASSFRDRAEAF
TRBV3-1,-,ASSQDYGRSYEQY
TRBV27,-,ASSSPAGANVLT
TRBV18,TRBD2,ASSPPRGVSDTQY
TRBV24-1,-,ATSGYEKGWGEQF
TRBV4-2,-,ASSLGLYQPQH
TRBV12-3/TRBV12-4,TRBD2,ASTSLGLAGGTYEQY
TRBV4-1,TRBD1,ASSLGQGMDEQY
TRBV25-1,TRBD1,ASSLTGGYTQY